This TCR beta chain was captured in a study of T cells after yellow fever vaccination. About the research overall: Fractions low in cell number were prepared with SMART-Seq v4 Ultra Low Input. The study's findings and limits: Post-booster repertoires contained most primary-vaccination clones again (96% CD4, less than 90% CD8). A secondary response was less intense yet reached its peak sooner, at day 5 versus 15.

A universal primer site and UMIs were added as TCR cDNA was made by 5'RACE template switching. TCRdb passed the 5' RACE reads through MiXCR, listing each CDR3 protein once. In the table there are hundreds of thousands of distinct CDR3 sequences, over 9% of which are singletons. About this clonotype itself: The antigen is undetermined.

Germline CDR1 reads SQVTM; CDR2 reads ANQGSEA. J was trimmed by 7 bases and V by 4 bases; bases with no gene match: 8. The length of the CDR3 is 15 residues. Sample: PBMCs, taken on the day of the yellow fever booster vaccination. V is TRBV29-1 and J is TRBJ2-1, with TRBD2 identical over 12 bases. This receptor was identified in a man in his thirties or forties who received the YFV17D yellow fever vaccine. The CDR3 sequence: CSVVWLAGGSNEQFF. DNA for the CDR3: TGCAGCGTTGTATGGCTAGCGGGAGGGAGTAATGAGCAGTTCTTC.